This T cell receptor (beta chain) originates from a study of CD8 T cells in ankylosing spondylitis. Study-level findings and limits: There was a TCR beta motif, made of eight highly homologous variants, that appeared characteristic of ankylosing spondylitis blood.

On this clonotype itself: Its specificity is not known.

The length of the CDR3 is 16 residues. Per the germline V gene, CDR1 is LNHNV and CDR2 is YYDKDF (reference sequence). J was trimmed by 4 bases and V by 2 bases; bases with no gene match: 11. TCRdb processed the 5' RACE reads anew with MiXCR; each CDR3 protein has one entry. The sample lists about 440,000 distinct CDR3 sequences; 15% to 20% were seen once. This chain joins TRBV15 and TRBJ2-7; 7 bases are a match to TRBD1. The source of this sequence is a male donor with ankylosing spondylitis. The specimen was blood, either unsorted or a sorted T cell fraction (not recorded which). CDR3 region: CATSRTRGSNSYEQYF. The CDR3 DNA is TGTGCCACCAGCAGAACCAGGGGGTCCAACTCGTACGAGCAGTACTTC.